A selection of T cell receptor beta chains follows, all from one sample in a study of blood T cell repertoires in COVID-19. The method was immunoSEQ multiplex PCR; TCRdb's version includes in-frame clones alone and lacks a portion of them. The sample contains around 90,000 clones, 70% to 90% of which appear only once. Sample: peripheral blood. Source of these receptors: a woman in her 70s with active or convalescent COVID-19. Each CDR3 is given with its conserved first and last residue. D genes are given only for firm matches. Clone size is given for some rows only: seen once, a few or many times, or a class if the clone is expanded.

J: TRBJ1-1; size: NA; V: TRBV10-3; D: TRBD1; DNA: TGTGCCATCAGCACTTCGCTAACAGGGGACACTGAAGCTTTCTTT; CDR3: CAISTSLTGDTEAFF
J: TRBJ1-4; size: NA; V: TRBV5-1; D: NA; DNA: TGCGCCAGCAGCTTGGGGGACATTGTAAATGAAAAACTGTTTTTT; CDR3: CASSLGDIVNEKLFF
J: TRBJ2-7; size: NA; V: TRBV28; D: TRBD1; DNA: TGTGCCAGCGGGAACAGGGGACGGCAGTACTTC; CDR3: CASGNRGRQYF
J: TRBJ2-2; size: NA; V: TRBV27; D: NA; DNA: TGTGCCAGCAGTTCAGCGGTACAAAACACCGGGGAGCTGTTTTTT; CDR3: CASSSAVQNTGELFF
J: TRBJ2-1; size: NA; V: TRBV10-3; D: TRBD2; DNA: TGTGCCATCAGTGAATCTAGCGGGGCGTATAATGAGCAGTTCTTC; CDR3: CAISESSGAYNEQFF
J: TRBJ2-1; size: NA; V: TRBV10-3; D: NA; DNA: TGTGCCATCACCGGCGGAGGGAATGAGCAGTTCTTC; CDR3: CAITGGGNEQFF
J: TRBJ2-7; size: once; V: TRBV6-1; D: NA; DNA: TGTGCCAGCAGTGAACCCGACAGCCTACGAGCGTACTTC; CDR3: CASSEPDSLRAYF
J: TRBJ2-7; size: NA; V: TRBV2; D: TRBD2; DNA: TGTGCCAGCTCCGCAGGGACTAGCGTCTACGAGCAGTACTTC; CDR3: CASSAGTSVYEQYF
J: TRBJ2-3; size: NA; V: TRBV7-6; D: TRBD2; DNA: TGTGCCAGCAGCGTTAGCGGGGGCATTAGCACAGATACGCAGTATTTT; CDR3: CASSVSGGISTDTQYF
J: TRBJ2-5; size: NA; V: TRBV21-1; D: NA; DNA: TGTGCCAGCACCGGACTAGCGGGGGGGCAAGAGACCCAGTACTTC; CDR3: CASTGLAGGQETQYF
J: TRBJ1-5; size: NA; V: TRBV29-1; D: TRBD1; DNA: TGCAGCGTGGGAGACAGGGATAATCAGCCCCAGCATTTT; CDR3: CSVGDRDNQPQHF
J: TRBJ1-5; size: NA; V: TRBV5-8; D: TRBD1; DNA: TGTGCCAGCAGCCGGGACAGGGGCAATCAGCCCCAGCATTTT; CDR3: CASSRDRGNQPQHF
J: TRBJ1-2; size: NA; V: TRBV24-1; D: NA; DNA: TGTGCCACCAGTGATTCAAGATCAGGGGTAGAAGGCTACACCTTC; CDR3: CATSDSRSGVEGYTF
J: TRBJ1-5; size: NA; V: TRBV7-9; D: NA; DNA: TGTGCCAGCAGCCTACAGGGACAGCCCCAGCATTTT; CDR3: CASSLQGQPQHF
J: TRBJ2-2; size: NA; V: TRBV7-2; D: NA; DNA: TGTGCCAGCAGAATGCCGGGTAACACCGGGGAGCTGTTTTTT; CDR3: CASRMPGNTGELFF
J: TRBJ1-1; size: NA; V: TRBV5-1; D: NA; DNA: TGCGCCAGCAGCCAAACAGGGCTTAGGACTGAAGCTTTCTTT; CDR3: CASSQTGLRTEAFF
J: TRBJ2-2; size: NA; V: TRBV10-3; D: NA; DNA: TGTGCCATCAGCTTATTTCAGGGTAGCACCGGGGAGCTGTTTTTT; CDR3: CAISLFQGSTGELFF
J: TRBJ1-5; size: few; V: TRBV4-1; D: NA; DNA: TGCGCCAGCGGGACAAGGGGGCCCCAGCATTTT; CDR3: CASGTRGPQHF
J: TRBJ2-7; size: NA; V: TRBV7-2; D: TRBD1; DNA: TGTGCCAGCAGCCTCTCGACAGGGGATTACTACGAGCAGTACTTC; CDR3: CASSLSTGDYYEQYF
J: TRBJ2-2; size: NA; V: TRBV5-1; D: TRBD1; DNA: TGCGCCAGCAGCTCGGGACAGACCACCGGGGAGCTGTTTTTT; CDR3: CASSSGQTTGELFF
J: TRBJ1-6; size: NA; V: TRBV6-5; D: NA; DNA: TGTGCCAGCAGTTACTCCCCCGGGACACCTAATTCACCCCTCCACTTT; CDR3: CASSYSPGTPNSPLHF
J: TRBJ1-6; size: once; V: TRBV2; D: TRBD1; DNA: TGTGCCAGCAGTGAAGCATGGGACAGGGGTTCCCACTTT; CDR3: CASSEAWDRGSHF
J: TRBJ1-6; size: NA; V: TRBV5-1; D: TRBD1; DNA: TGCGCCAGCAGCTGGGCCACTGAATGGGGACAGGGCTATAATTCACCCCTCCACTTT; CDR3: CASSWATEWGQGYNSPLHF
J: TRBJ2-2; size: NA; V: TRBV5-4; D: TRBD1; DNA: TGTGCCAGCAGCGGGGGACAGAAAGGGCCCACCGGGGAGCTGTTTTTT; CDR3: CASSGGQKGPTGELFF
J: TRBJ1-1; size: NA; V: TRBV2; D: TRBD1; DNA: TGTGCCAGCAGTGGGAGCCCCCCTAGGGCAGGGGGGTCGGAAACTGAAGCTTTCTTT; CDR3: CASSGSPPRAGGSETEAFF
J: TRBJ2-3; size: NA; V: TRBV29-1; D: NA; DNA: TGCAGCGTTGAAACGGACGGAGGCGATACGCAGTATTTT; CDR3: CSVETDGGDTQYF
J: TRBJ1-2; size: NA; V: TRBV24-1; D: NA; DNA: TGTGCCACCAGTGAGGGCAGGGTTAACGGTGGCTACACCTTC; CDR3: CATSEGRVNGGYTF
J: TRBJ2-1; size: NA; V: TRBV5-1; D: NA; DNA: TGCGCCAGCAGCTTGAGGTCGGGCTCCTACAATGAGCAGTTCTTC; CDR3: CASSLRSGSYNEQFF
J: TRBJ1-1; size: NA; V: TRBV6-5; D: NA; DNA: TGTGCCAGCAGTTCCTGGGTGGGGCCTGCAGAAGCTTTCTTT; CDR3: CASSSWVGPAEAFF
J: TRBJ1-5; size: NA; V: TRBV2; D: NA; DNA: TGTGCCAGCAGTGAATTACAGGTGGTTCAGCCCCAGCATTTT; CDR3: CASSELQVVQPQHF
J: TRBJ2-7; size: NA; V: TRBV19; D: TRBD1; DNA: TGTGCCAGTAGTGTTCGAGGGACAGGGGGCTACGAGCAGTACTTC; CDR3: CASSVRGTGGYEQYF
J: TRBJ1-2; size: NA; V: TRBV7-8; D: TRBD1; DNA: TGTGCCAGCAGCCCAGGGGGCCTTCGGTTGGGCTACACCTTC; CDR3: CASSPGGLRLGYTF